This is a list of T cell receptor beta chains from one sample in a study of identical twins. TCRdb passed the 5' RACE reads through MiXCR, listing each CDR3 protein once. Of 650,000 to 750,000 distinct CDR3 sequences in the sample, 21% were seen once. The same sample was also studied in work on T cells expressing NK-cell markers.

Sequenced: PBMCs. All receptors come from a woman between 18 and 29 years old in good health. CDR3s include the opening cysteine and the closing phenylalanine or tryptophan. Fields, in order: D gene, clone size, J gene, V gene, CDR3 DNA, CDR3 protein. D genes are given only for firm matches. Expanded clones get a size class; other rows say once, few or many, or leave the size out.

>.|many|TRBJ2-2|TRBV7-2
TGTGCCAGCAGCTTAATTGCTATGCCGTACACCGGGGAGCTGTTTTTT
CASSLIAMPYTGELFF
>TRBD2|.|TRBJ2-1|TRBV7-6
TGTGCCAGCAGCCCCGGGACTACCTCCGCCTACAATGAGCAGTTCTTC
CASSPGTTSAYNEQFF
>.|few|TRBJ2-1|TRBV20-1
TGCAGTGCTAGGGACCCGAGGTGGGATGAGCAGTTCTTC
CSARDPRWDEQFF
>TRBD1|few|TRBJ1-2|TRBV12-3/TRBV12-4
TGTGCCAGTTCCAGCCGGACAGGTCTATCTAACTATGGCTACACCTTC
CASSSRTGLSNYGYTF
>TRBD2|.|TRBJ2-3|TRBV20-1
TGCAGTGCTTTAGCGGGAGTGACAGATACGCAGTATTTT
CSALAGVTDTQYF
>.|.|TRBJ2-2|TRBV5-1
TGCGCCAGCAGCTTGGTGCTTTCAGACACCGGGGAGCTGTTTTTT
CASSLVLSDTGELFF
>.|few|TRBJ2-7|TRBV2
TGTGCCAGCAGCGGGGAGCGGATACTAACCGGGGAGCAGTACTTC
CASSGERILTGEQYF
>.|many|TRBJ1-1|TRBV6-1
TGTGCCAGCAGAAGAGGGATGAACACTGAAGCTTTCTTT
CASRRGMNTEAFF
>TRBD1|.|TRBJ2-1|TRBV7-8
TGTGCCAGCAGCTTTCCCCACGGGGACAGGTCATACAATGAGCAGTTCTTC
CASSFPHGDRSYNEQFF
>.|.|TRBJ1-2|TRBV7-8
TGTGCCAGCAGCCGAGCGACAGAAAACTATGGCTACACCTTC
CASSRATENYGYTF
>TRBD2|.|TRBJ2-3|TRBV5-6
TGTGCCAGCAGCCGAATAGCGGGGACGACAGATACGCAGTATTTT
CASSRIAGTTDTQYF
>.|.|TRBJ2-1|TRBV12-3/TRBV12-4
TGTGCCAGCAGTTTGTGGGCCAGCGCCAACAATGAGCAGTTCTTC
CASSLWASANNEQFF
>.|few|TRBJ1-5|TRBV11-2
TGTGCCAGCAGCTTATCGGGGGGAAGACAGCCCCAGCATTTT
CASSLSGGRQPQHF
>.|.|TRBJ2-2|TRBV29-1
TGCAGCGTTGGAATAGGACAGAACACCGGGGAGCTGTTTTTT
CSVGIGQNTGELFF
>.|few|TRBJ1-1|TRBV5-1
TGCGCCAGCAGCTTGGACCCGGGGGGGAACACTGAAGCTTTCTTT
CASSLDPGGNTEAFF
>.|.|TRBJ2-3|TRBV7-9
TGTGCCAGCAGCCTCCTACAGGATACGCAGTATTTT
CASSLLQDTQYF
>.|few|TRBJ2-7|TRBV20-1
TGCAGTGCTAGAGACCGGCGGCAGGGAAATAACGAGCAGTACTTC
CSARDRRQGNNEQYF
>.|.|TRBJ1-1|TRBV7-2
TGTGCCAGCAGCTCCTATTACAAAGAAGCTTTCTTT
CASSSYYKEAFF
>.|few|TRBJ1-2|TRBV12-3/TRBV12-4
TGTGCCAGCAGCCGTTCGGGACGCTACACCTTC
CASSRSGRYTF
>.|many|TRBJ1-1|TRBV5-1
TGTGCCAGCAGCTTAGCGCCGAACACTGAAGCTTTCTTT
CASSLAPNTEAFF
>TRBD2|.|TRBJ2-1|TRBV20-1
TGCAGTGCAGAGCGGACTAGCGGACACAATGAGCAGTTCTTC
CSAERTSGHNEQFF
>.|.|TRBJ2-6|TRBV5-1
TGCGCCAGCAGCGCCCAGGGAAACGGGGCCAACGTCCTGACTTTC
CASSAQGNGANVLTF
>.|.|TRBJ2-2|TRBV20-1
TGCAGTCCCGTACCAAGGATTCACACCGGGGAGCTGTTTTTT
CSPVPRIHTGELFF
>.|few|TRBJ2-7|TRBV4-3
TGCGCCAGCAGCCAAGAAGACTCAATCTCCTACGAGCAGTACTTC
CASSQEDSISYEQYF
>TRBD2|many|TRBJ2-1|TRBV12-3/TRBV12-4
TGTGCCAGCAGTTATAGCGGTAGCGGGAGAGGTAGTGAGCAGTTCTTC
CASSYSGSGRGSEQFF
>.|few|TRBJ2-3|TRBV18
TGTGCCAGCTCACCCGACTACGATACGCAGTATTTT
CASSPDYDTQYF
>.|.|TRBJ2-1|TRBV29-1
TGCAGCGTAGGGGAAATACTCAATGAGCAGTTCTTC
CSVGEILNEQFF
>TRBD2|.|TRBJ2-7|TRBV5-1
TGCGCCAGCAGCTTGGCCCCCTGGGGCGGGGGCTACGAGCAGTACTTC
CASSLAPWGGGYEQYF
>TRBD1|.|TRBJ2-6|TRBV5-1
TGCGCCAGCAGCAGTAGACAGGGGGCTGGGGCCAACGTCCTGACTTTC
CASSSRQGAGANVLTF
>.|few|TRBJ2-5|TRBV25-1
TGTGCCAGCAGTGGAAGGAGGGAACAGACCCAGTACTTC
CASSGRREQTQYF
>.|few|TRBJ2-2|TRBV11-2
TGTGCCAGCAGCTTTGGTCCACCCGGGGAGCTGTTTTTT
CASSFGPPGELFF
>TRBD1|.|TRBJ1-2|TRBV9
TGTGCCAGCAGCGTAGAAGGGACAGGGGGCTTCTATGACTACACCTTC
CASSVEGTGGFYDYTF
>.|few|TRBJ2-7|TRBV29-1
TGCAGCGGATCACAGGGCTACGAGCAGTACTTC
CSGSQGYEQYF
>.|.|TRBJ2-3|TRBV20-1
TGCAGTGCCCCCCGGCCCCGCTTAGGGGAAGATACGCAGTATTTT
CSAPRPRLGEDTQYF
>.|.|TRBJ2-7|TRBV3-1
TGTGCCAGCAGCCAATCGGACCCGAGCGAGCAGTACTTC
CASSQSDPSEQYF
>TRBD2|few|TRBJ2-5|TRBV29-1
TGCAGCGTGGCCGGGCCTAGCGGGCAAGAGACCCAGTACTTC
CSVAGPSGQETQYF
>.|.|TRBJ2-7|TRBV5-4
TGTGCCAGCAGCGTACAAGGGGCCTCCTACGAGCAGTACTTC
CASSVQGASYEQYF
>.|.|TRBJ2-3|TRBV20-1
TGCAGTGCTTCCGGGACACTCAGCACAGATACGCAGTATTTT
CSASGTLSTDTQYF
>TRBD1|few|TRBJ1-1|TRBV7-2
TGTGCCAGCACCCTGACAGGGACGTCGAACACTGAAGCTTTCTTT
CASTLTGTSNTEAFF
>TRBD1|.|TRBJ1-5|TRBV12-3/TRBV12-4
TGTGCCAGCAGTTTGGAGGGGGCTGTGGGACACTGGCCCCAGCATTTT
CASSLEGAVGHWPQHF
>.|few|TRBJ2-7|TRBV15
TGTGCCACCAGCAGAGATATGGGGAACTACGAGCAGTACTTC
CATSRDMGNYEQYF
>.|many|TRBJ2-2|TRBV12-3/TRBV12-4
TGTGCCAGCAGTTTATCAGGGAACACCGGGGAGCTGTTTTTT
CASSLSGNTGELFF
>TRBD2|few|TRBJ2-1|TRBV20-1
TGCAGTGCCCCGGGGCGACTAGCGGGAATCAATGAGCAGTTCTTC
CSAPGRLAGINEQFF
>TRBD1|.|TRBJ2-1|TRBV10-3
TGTGCCATCAGCCTGACAGGGAATGAGCAGTTCTTC
CAISLTGNEQFF
>.|few|TRBJ1-2|TRBV4-3
TGCGCCAGCAGCCAAGAAGTACTTAGTGGCTACACCTTC
CASSQEVLSGYTF
>.|few|TRBJ2-7|TRBV10-3
TGTGCCATCAGGACGGACTCGGGCTCCTACGAGCAGTACTTC
CAIRTDSGSYEQYF
>TRBD1|.|TRBJ1-1|TRBV12-3/TRBV12-4
TGTGCCAGCAGCTACGACAGGGGACCTTTCTTT
CASSYDRGPFF
>.|many|TRBJ2-4|TRBV20-1
TGCAGTGCTAGTCTCCGTGCCAAAAACATTCAGTACTTC
CSASLRAKNIQYF
>.|.|TRBJ1-2|TRBV18
TGTGCCAGCTCACCACCAAGGATAGACTTTAACTATGGCTACACCTTC
CASSPPRIDFNYGYTF
>.|.|TRBJ2-2|TRBV27
TGTGCCAGCAGCTCGGGGGCGGGAAACACCGGGGAGCTGTTTTTT
CASSSGAGNTGELFF
>.|.|TRBJ1-4|TRBV5-1
TGCGCCAGCTGCTTGGTGGGTTTTACTAATGAAAAACTGTTTTTT
CASCLVGFTNEKLFF
>TRBD1|few|TRBJ2-1|TRBV29-1
TGCAGCGTTGGGGGACAGGGGGCGACTTACAATGAGCAGTTCTTC
CSVGGQGATYNEQFF
>.|.|TRBJ2-7|TRBV12-3/TRBV12-4
TGTGCCAGCAGTCCGCGGGGCTTAAACGAGCAGTACTTC
CASSPRGLNEQYF